One and the same sample provided the 17 T cell receptor beta chains below, sequenced in a study of graft-versus-host responses after intestinal transplantation. TCRdb's table, derived via immunoSEQ multiplex PCR, lists solely in-frame clones and lacks some. This table holds tens of thousands of clones, around 83% found once. This sample comprised PBMCs, obtained roughly 34 months after transplant. The receptors were gathered from a human patient who received an intestinal transplant, so some T cells may come from the graft donor.

This clone was counted once. The CDR3 reads CASSQARSLTYQETQYF. The CDR3 DNA reads TGTGCCAGCAGCCAAGCGAGGTCTCTAACGTACCAAGAGACCCAGTACTTC. This sequence joins TRBV4-2 and TRBJ2-5; D is ambiguous. V was pared by 1 base and J by 0 bases, with 15 bases between. This CDR3 contains 17 residues. Germline CDR1 is LGHNA and CDR2 is YNFKEQ.

The V call is TRBV7-8, the J call TRBJ2-5; tentatively, D is TRBD1 (7 bases). The J call is uncertain, as TRBJ2-7 better fits the DNA end. The V gene's germline CDR1 is SGHVS and CDR2 FQNEAQ. This CDR3 contains 14 residues. The CDR3 region has the DNA TGTGCCAGCAGCGCGGGACAGCCCGTCTACGAGCAGTACTTC. It is translated as CASSAGQPVYEQYF.

This clone has a handful of counts. The chain uses TRBV20-1 and TRBJ1-1; D is possibly TRBD1 (5 bases). V lost 4 bases and J lost 7, with 10 bases in between. CDR1 and CDR2 (germline): DFQATT, SNEGSKA (reference sequence). There are 11 residues in the CDR3. Here the CDR3 reads CSATRGGEAFF. CDR3 in DNA: TGCAGTGCTACTAGGGGCGGTGAAGCTTTCTTT.

This chain uses TRBV20-1 with TRBJ1-2; no reliable D call. Germline CDR1 is DFQATT and CDR2 is SNEGSKA (reference sequence). Trimming removed 6 bases from V and 5 bases from J, with 10 bases in between. CDR3 length: 11 amino acids. The CDR3 spells CSAPGRYGYTF. CDR3 nucleotides: TGCAGTGCCCCTGGGCGTTATGGCTACACCTTC.

The chain joins TRBV7-9 to TRBJ1-3; D unclear. Trimming pared 4 bases from V and 0 bases from J, leaving 4 bases between. This CDR3 spans 13 amino acids. Germline V lookup: CDR1 SEHNR, CDR2 FQNEAQ (reference sequence). Here the CDR3 reads CASSSNSGNTIYF. CDR3 nucleotides: TGTGCCAGCAGCTCGAACTCTGGAAACACCATATATTTT. Complete variable domain (other parts from reference TRBV7-9 and TRBJ1-3): DTGVSQNPRHKITKRGQNVTFRCDPISEHNRLYWYRQTLGQGPEFLTYFQNEAQLEKSRLLSDRFSAERPKGSFSTLEIQRTEQGDSAMYLCASSSNSGNTIYFGEGSWLTVV.

The genes are TRBV5-1 and TRBJ2-7; a weak D match, TRBD1 (6 bases). The CDR3 contains 13 residues. Deletions cut 4 bases from V and 5 bases from J, with 13 bases between. Germline loops: CDR1 SGHRS, CDR2 YFSETQ. The DNA for the CDR3 is TGCGCCAGCAGCCGTCGTCCAGGGGACGAGCAGTACTTC. Its protein product is CASSRRPGDEQYF.

Written as DNA, the CDR3 is TGTGCCAGCAGCTTACGGACAGGGGGCGTGGAGACCCAGTACTTC. Amino acids: CASSLRTGGVETQYF. The V and J genes are TRBV11-2 and TRBJ2-5; 11 positions agree with TRBD1. Trimming removed 2 bases from V and 5 bases from J; junction bases left unmatched: 4. From germline, CDR1 is SGHAT and CDR2 FQNNGV. The CDR3 covers 15 residues. Full variable domain (outside the CDR3, taken from reference TRBV11-2 and TRBJ2-5): EAGVAQSPRYKIIEKRQSVAFWCNPISGHATLYWYQQILGQGPKLLIQFQNNGVVDDSQLPKDRFSAERLKGVDSTLKIQPAKLEDSAVYLCASSLRTGGVETQYFGPGTRLLVL.

V and J are TRBV5-4 and TRBJ1-2, with D possibly TRBD1 on 6 matching bases. Germline values: CDR1 SGHNT, CDR2 YYREEE (reference sequence). V lost 3 bases, J lost 4 bases, and 10 bases lay in between. CDR3 length: 13 residues. The CDR3 reads CASSSTGPYGYTF. As DNA, the CDR3 is TGTGCCAGCAGCTCAACAGGGCCCTATGGCTACACCTTC. Based on the CDR3 plus reference TRBV5-4 and TRBJ1-2, the full variable domain is ETGVTQSPTHLIKTRGQQVTLRCSSQSGHNTVSWYQQALGQGPQFIFQYYREEENGRGNFPPRFSGLQFPNYSSELNVNALELDDSALYLCASSSTGPYGYTFGSGTRLTVV.

This chain links TRBV14 with TRBJ2-1, with D possibly matching TRBD2 (6 bases). V was pared by 5 bases and J by 0 bases, with 11 bases between. Looked up from germline, CDR1 is SGHDN and CDR2 is FVKESK. The length of the CDR3 is 15 residues. The CDR3 reads CASSWDGSSYNEQFF. CDR3 bases: TGTGCCAGCAGCTGGGACGGGAGCTCCTACAATGAGCAGTTCTTC. Drawing the rest from reference TRBV14 and TRBJ2-1, the complete variable domain is EAGVTQFPSHSVIEKGQTVTLRCDPISGHDNLYWYRRVMGKEIKFLLHFVKESKQDESGMPNNRFLAERTGGTYSTLKVQPAELEDSGVYFCASSWDGSSYNEQFFGPGTRLTVL.

The chain carries TRBV5-1 and TRBJ2-5; 8 bases align to TRBD1. The CDR3 extends over 13 amino acids. Looked up from germline, CDR1 is SGHRS and CDR2 is YFSETQ. Trimming removed 1 base from V and 5 bases from J; junction bases left unmatched: 1. The CDR3 region is CASSLTGGETQYF. CDR3 sequence (DNA): TGCGCCAGCAGCTTGACAGGGGGGGAGACCCAGTACTTC.

The genes are TRBV9 and TRBJ1-4; TRBD1 matches 11 bases. V shed 3 bases, J shed 4 bases, and the junction held 8 bases outside the gene matches. The CDR3 loop spans 17 amino acids. Germline V gene sequence: CDR1 SGDLS, CDR2 YYNGEE. The CDR3 sequence is CASSGGQGARFNEKLFF. Written as DNA, the CDR3 is TGTGCCAGCAGCGGCGGACAGGGGGCGCGTTTTAATGAAAAACTGTTTTTT.

This clone was seen once. The J gene is TRBJ1-3, the V gene TRBV7-9; no definite D call. The CDR3 runs 13 residues. The germline V gene has CDR1 SEHNR and CDR2 FQNEAQ (reference sequence). Trimming removed 3 bases at V and 3 bases at J, with 6 bases between. CDR3: CASSLGNGNTIYF. The CDR3, as DNA: TGTGCCAGCAGCTTGGGAAATGGAAACACCATATATTTT.

The chain couples TRBV20-1 to TRBJ1-2, with D hard to call. Germline V gives CDR1 DFQATT, CDR2 SNEGSKA (reference sequence). V lost 7 bases and J 6 bases, leaving 9 bases between the germline ends. This CDR3 comprises 10 residues. CDR3 coding DNA: TGCAGTGTGGAGGCCAATGGCTACACCTTC. This sequence encodes CSVEANGYTF.

The rearrangement joins TRBV12-5 to TRBJ1-2; 8 bases map to TRBD1. The CDR3 runs 16 residues. Losses at the gene ends were 2 bases for V and 4 bases for J; bases not matched to a gene: 9. CDR1 and CDR2 from the germline V gene are LGHNT and FRNRAP. CDR3: CASGLYRRQGIYGYTF. The CDR3, as DNA: TGTGCTAGTGGTTTGTACCGAAGACAGGGGATCTATGGCTACACCTTC. Full variable domain (remainder filled in from reference TRBV12-5 and TRBJ1-2): DARVTQTPRHKVTEMGQEVTMRCQPILGHNTVFWYRQTMMQGLELLAYFRNRAPLDDSGMPKDRFSAEMPDATLATLKIQPSEPRDSAVYFCASGLYRRQGIYGYTFGSGTRLTVV.

This rearrangement joins TRBV6-5 to TRBJ1-1; weak D call: TRBD1 (6 bases). This CDR3 has 14 amino acids. From germline, CDR1 is MNHEY and CDR2 SVGAGI. The germline V and J ends were trimmed by 6 bases and 4 bases, with 15 bases remaining between them. In DNA, the CDR3 is TGTGCCAGCAGATTACAGGGATTAGGCACTGAAGCTTTCTTT. It encodes CASRLQGLGTEAFF.

The chain has TRBV11-3 and TRBJ2-1; no reliable D call. The CDR3 has 13 residues. CDR1 is SGHNT and CDR2 is YENEEA in the germline V gene. Trimming took off 1 base at V and 12 bases at J, with 13 bases between the two ends. CDR3 amino acids: CASSLGGEFGQFF. The CDR3 DNA reads as TGTGCCAGCAGCTTAGGAGGTGAATTTGGGCAGTTCTTC.

The table lists this clone with a count of one. CDR3 sequence (DNA): TGTGCCAGCAGTCTTGAAACCTGGACCGGGGAGCTGTTTTTT. This gives the protein CASSLETWTGELFF. The rearrangement links TRBV5-8 to TRBJ2-2, with D unresolved. The CDR3 consists of 14 residues. Trimming shortened V by 5 bases and J by 5 bases, and 13 bases separated the two germline ends. Looked up from germline, CDR1 is SGHTS and CDR2 is YDEGEE.